This is a list of T cell receptor beta chains from one sample in a study of T cell responses to AZD1222 COVID-19 vaccine. Produced via immunoSEQ multiplex PCR; TCRdb's table is partial and in-frame only. The table lists 100,000 to 150,000 clones, over 75% of them singletons. The sample consisted of peripheral blood, taken on day 0 of AZD1222 vaccination. Receptor source: an adult in good health. The CDR3 runs from the conserved cysteine through the conserved F or W.

V	J	CDR3
TRBV19	TRBJ2-2	CASSDLAGGTMAGELFF
TRBV28	TRBJ1-6	CASSETPGTGLTALHF
TRBV10-3	TRBJ1-3	CAISESVGASGNTIYF
TRBV30	TRBJ1-5	CAWSVGFNQPQHF
TRBV3-1/TRBV3-2	TRBJ1-1	CASSRQGNTEAFF
TRBV3-1/TRBV3-2	TRBJ1-6	CASSQGQQGELNSPLHF
TRBV6-6	TRBJ2-3	CASTRMGPISDTQYF
TRBV7-3	TRBJ2-7	CASSSGLAGEEQYF
TRBV28	TRBJ1-1	CASRTLAVSGTEAFF
TRBV28	TRBJ1-2	CASSFRYGYTF
TRBV19	TRBJ2-1	CASSMGSRAETVREQFF
TRBV25-1	TRBJ2-7	CASSNFISYEQYF
TRBV19	TRBJ1-1	CASSTESQGSEAFF
TRBV7-9	TRBJ1-4	CASSLSTGLAKLFF
TRBV27	TRBJ2-7	CASSRGQGAYEQYF
TRBV5-6	TRBJ1-1	CASSFGQKNTEAFF
TRBV3-1/TRBV3-2	TRBJ1-2	CASSQATSGGYTF
TRBV24-1	TRBJ1-5	CATSEGLYQPQHF
TRBV6-5	TRBJ2-7	CASREGLAHEQYF
TRBV19	TRBJ1-2	CASSTLDRADGYTF
TRBV5-6	TRBJ1-2	CASSEDRGAYGYTF
TRBV5-6	TRBJ1-5	CASSLRGDAGYNQPQHF
TRBV7-9	TRBJ2-7	CASSPRLPRSYEQYF